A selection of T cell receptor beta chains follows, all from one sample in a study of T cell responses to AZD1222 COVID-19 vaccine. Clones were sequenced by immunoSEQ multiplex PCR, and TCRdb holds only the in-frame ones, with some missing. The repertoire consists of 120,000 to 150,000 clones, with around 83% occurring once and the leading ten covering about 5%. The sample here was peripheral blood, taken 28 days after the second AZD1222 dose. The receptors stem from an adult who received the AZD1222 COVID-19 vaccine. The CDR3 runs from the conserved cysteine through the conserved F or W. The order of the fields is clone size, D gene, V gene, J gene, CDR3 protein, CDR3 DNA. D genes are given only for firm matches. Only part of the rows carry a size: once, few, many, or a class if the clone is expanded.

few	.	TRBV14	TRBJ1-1	CASSLVKGMNTEAFF	TGTGCCAGCAGCCTAGTGAAAGGGATGAACACTGAAGCTTTCTTT
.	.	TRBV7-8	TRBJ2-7	CASSRPGMGKGEQYF	TGTGCCAGCAGCAGGCCAGGGATGGGCAAAGGCGAGCAGTACTTC
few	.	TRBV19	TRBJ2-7	CASSIDGLLDEQYF	TGTGCCAGTAGTATAGACGGCCTTCTGGACGAGCAGTACTTC
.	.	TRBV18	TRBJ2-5	CASSPLAQQETQYF	TGTGCCAGCTCACCGCTGGCCCAGCAAGAGACCCAGTACTTC
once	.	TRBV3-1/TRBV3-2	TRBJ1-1	CASSQTRGGTAFF	TGTGCCAGCAGCCAAACAAGAGGCGGGACGGCTTTCTTT
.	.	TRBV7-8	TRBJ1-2	CASSPVETTVGYTF	TGTGCCAGCAGCCCGGTGGAAACTACGGTGGGCTACACCTTC
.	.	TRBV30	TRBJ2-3	CAWSVLSVSTDTQYF	TGTGCCTGGAGTGTACTCAGCGTCAGCACAGATACGCAGTATTTT
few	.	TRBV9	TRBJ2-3	CASSVWGATDTQYF	TGTGCCAGCAGCGTATGGGGGGCGACAGATACGCAGTATTTT
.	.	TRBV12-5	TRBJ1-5	CASGLPGGGNQPQHF	TGTGCTAGTGGTTTGCCCGGGGGGGGGAATCAGCCCCAGCATTTT
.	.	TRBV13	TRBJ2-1	CASSLGPFLGNEQFF	TGTGCCAGCAGCTTAGGACCTTTCCTGGGTAATGAGCAGTTCTTC
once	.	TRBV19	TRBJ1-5	CASSIDTLLQPQHF	TGTGCCAGTAGTATAGATACCCTTCTTCAGCCCCAGCATTTT
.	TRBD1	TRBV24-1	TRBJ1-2	CATSDEPGQGTKLGYTF	TGTGCCACCAGTGATGAACCAGGACAGGGAACCAAACTTGGCTACACCTTC
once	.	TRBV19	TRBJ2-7	CASSREVAYEQYF	TGTGCCAGTAGTAGAGAGGTAGCCTACGAGCAGTACTTC
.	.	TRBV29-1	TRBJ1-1	CSVAPGWGMNTEAFF	TGCAGCGTTGCACCAGGGTGGGGGATGAACACTGAAGCTTTCTTT
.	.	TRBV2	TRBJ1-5	CASGRESNQPQHF	TGTGCCAGCGGAAGGGAGAGCAATCAGCCCCAGCATTTT
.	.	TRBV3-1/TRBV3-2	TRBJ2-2	CASSQVPGELFF	TGTGCCAGCAGCCAAGTTCCCGGGGAGCTGTTTTTT
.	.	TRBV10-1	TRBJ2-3	CASSESTSTDTQYF	TGCGCCAGCAGTGAGTCGACTAGCACAGATACGCAGTATTTT
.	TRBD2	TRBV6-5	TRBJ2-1	CASSYTLAGDEQFF	TGTGCCAGCAGTTATACCCTGGCGGGGGATGAGCAGTTCTTC
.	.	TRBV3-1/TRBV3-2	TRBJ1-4	CASSQDSILSEKLFF	TGTGCCAGCAGCCAAGATTCCATCTTGAGTGAAAAACTGTTTTTT
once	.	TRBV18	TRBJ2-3	CASSRAFSSTDTQYF	TGTGCCAGCTCACGGGCCTTTTCTAGCACAGATACGCAGTATTTT
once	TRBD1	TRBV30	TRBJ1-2	CAWSIGTGRYGYTF	TGTGCCTGGAGTATCGGGACAGGCCGCTATGGCTACACCTTC
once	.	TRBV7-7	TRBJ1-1	CASSLDRFTEAFF	TGTGCTAGCAGCTTGGACAGATTCACTGAAGCTTTCTTT